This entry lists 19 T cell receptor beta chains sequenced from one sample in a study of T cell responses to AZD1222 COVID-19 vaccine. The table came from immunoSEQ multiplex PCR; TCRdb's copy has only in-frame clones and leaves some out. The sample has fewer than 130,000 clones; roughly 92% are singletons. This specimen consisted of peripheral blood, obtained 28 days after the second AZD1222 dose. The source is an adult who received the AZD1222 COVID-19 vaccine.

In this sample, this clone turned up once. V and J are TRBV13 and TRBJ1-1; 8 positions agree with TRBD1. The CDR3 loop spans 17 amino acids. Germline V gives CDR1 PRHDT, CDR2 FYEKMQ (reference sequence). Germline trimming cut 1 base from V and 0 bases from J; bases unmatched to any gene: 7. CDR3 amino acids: CASSLAGGWDMNTEAFF. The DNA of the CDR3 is TGTGCCAGCAGCTTAGCAGGGGGCTGGGACATGAACACTGAAGCTTTCTTT.

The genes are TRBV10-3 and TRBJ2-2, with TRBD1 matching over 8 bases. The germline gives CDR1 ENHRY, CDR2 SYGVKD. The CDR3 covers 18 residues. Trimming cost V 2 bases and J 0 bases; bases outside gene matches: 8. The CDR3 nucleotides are TGTGCCATCAGTGAGGTGCAGGGGGCTTTCGCGAACACCGGGGAGCTGTTTTTT. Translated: CAISEVQGAFANTGELFF.

The CDR3 sequence is CAISSDRGNSGYTF. CDR3 bases: TGTGCCATCAGTTCGGACAGGGGTAATAGCGGCTACACCTTC. V is TRBV10-3 and J is TRBJ1-2, with 9 bases matching TRBD1. CDR1 and CDR2 (germline): ENHRY, SYGVKD. V was clipped by 5 bases and J by 8 bases; unmatched bases: 9. The CDR3 covers 14 residues.

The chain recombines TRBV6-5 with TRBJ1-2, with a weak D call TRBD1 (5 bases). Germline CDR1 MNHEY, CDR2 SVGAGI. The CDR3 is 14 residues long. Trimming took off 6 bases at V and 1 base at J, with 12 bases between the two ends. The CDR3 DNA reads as TGTGCCAGCAGATTAACCCAGGGTAACTATGGCTACACCTTC. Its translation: CASRLTQGNYGYTF.

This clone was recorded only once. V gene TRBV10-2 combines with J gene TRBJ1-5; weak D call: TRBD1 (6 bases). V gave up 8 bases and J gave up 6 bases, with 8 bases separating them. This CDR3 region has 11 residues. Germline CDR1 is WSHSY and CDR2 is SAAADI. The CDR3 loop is CASGGAQPQHF. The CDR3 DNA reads TGCGCCAGCGGGGGGGCTCAGCCCCAGCATTTT.

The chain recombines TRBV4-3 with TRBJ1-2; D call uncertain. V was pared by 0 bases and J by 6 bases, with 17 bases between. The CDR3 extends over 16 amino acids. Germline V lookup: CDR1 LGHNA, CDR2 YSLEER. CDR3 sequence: CASSQEPQIRRDGYTF. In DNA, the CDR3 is TGCGCCAGCAGCCAAGAACCCCAGATAAGAAGGGATGGCTACACCTTC.

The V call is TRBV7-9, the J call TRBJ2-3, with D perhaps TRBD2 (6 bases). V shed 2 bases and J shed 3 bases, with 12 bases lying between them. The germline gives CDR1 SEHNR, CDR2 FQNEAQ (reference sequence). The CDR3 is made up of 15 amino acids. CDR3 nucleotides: TGTGCCAGCAGCTTAAACTTCGGGGGTACAGATACGCAGTATTTT. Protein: CASSLNFGGTDTQYF.

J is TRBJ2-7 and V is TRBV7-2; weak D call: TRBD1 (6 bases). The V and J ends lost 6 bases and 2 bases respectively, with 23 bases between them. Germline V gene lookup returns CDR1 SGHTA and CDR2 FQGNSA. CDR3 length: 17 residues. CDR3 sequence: CASSPRGADRSPYEQYF. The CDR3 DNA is TGTGCCAGCAGTCCCCGAGGGGCCGACAGGTCCCCCTACGAGCAGTACTTC.

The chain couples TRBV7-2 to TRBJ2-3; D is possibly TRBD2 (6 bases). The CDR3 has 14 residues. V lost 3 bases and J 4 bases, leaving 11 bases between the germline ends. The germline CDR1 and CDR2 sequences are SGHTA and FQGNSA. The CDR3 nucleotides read TGTGCCAGCAGCTTTCCGACTAGATCAGATACGCAGTATTTT. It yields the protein CASSFPTRSDTQYF. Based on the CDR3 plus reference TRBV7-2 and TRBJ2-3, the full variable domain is GAGVSQSPSNKVTEKGKDVELRCDPISGHTALYWYRQSLGQGLEFLIYFQGNSAPDKSGLPSDRFSAERTGGSVSTLTIQRTQQEDSAVYLCASSFPTRSDTQYFGPGTRLTVL.

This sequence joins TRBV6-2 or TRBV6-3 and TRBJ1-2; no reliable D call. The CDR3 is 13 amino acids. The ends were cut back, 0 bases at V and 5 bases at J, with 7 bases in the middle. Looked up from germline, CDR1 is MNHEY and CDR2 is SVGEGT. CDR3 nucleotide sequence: TGTGCCAGCAGTTACTCCGGCCCTTATGGCTACACCTTC. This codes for CASSYSGPYGYTF.

The CDR3 DNA reads as TGTGCCAGCACCGGCAGCCTGGGGCTGGGCACCGGGGAGCTGTTTTTT. Translation gives CASTGSLGLGTGELFF. The rearrangement uses TRBV2 and TRBJ2-2; TRBD1 is a possible D gene (5 bases). This CDR3 spans 16 amino acids. Trimming pared 7 bases from V and 4 bases from J, leaving 19 bases between. CDR1 is SNHLY, CDR2 FYNNEI, per germline.

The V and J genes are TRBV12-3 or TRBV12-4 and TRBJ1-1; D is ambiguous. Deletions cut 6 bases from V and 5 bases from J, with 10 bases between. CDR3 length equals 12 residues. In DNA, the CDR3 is TGTGCCAGCAGCGAGTTGGGGACTGAAGCTTTCTTT. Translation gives CASSELGTEAFF.

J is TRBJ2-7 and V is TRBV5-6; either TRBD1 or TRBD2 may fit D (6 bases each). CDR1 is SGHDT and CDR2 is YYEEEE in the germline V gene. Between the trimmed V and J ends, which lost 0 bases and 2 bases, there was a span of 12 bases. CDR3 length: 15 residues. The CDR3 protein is CASSLGGAATYEQYF. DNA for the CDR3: TGTGCCAGCAGCTTGGGGGGGGCGGCCACCTACGAGCAGTACTTC.

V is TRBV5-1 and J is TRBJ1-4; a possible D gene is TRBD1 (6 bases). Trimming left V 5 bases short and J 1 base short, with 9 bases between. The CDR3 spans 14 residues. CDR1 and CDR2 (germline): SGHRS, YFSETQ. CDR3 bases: TGCGCCAGCAGGCCGGACAGAACTAATGAAAAACTGTTTTTT. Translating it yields CASRPDRTNEKLFF.

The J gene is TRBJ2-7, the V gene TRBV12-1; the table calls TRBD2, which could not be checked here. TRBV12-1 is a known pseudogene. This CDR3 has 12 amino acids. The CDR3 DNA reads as TGTGCCACCCCTGTCGGCTCCTACGAGCAGTACTTC. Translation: CATPVGSYEQYF.

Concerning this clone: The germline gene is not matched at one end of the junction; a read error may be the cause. The CDR3 sequence is CASSFRGGSNQLQHF. The CDR3, as DNA: TGTGCCAGCAGCTTTCGGGGGGGTAGCAATCAGCTCCAGCATTTT. This chain joins TRBV7-2 and TRBJ1-5, with a possible D match to TRBD1 (5 bases). CDR3 size: 15 residues. The germline V gene has CDR1 SGHTA and CDR2 FQGNSA.

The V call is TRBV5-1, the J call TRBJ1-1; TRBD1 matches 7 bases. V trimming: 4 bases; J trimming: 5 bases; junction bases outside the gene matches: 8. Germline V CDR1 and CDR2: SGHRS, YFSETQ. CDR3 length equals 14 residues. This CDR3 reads CASSPGTARTEAFF. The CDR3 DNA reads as TGCGCCAGCAGCCCGGGGACAGCGAGAACTGAAGCTTTCTTT. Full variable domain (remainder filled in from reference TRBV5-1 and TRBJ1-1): KAGVTQTPRYLIKTRGQQVTLSCSPISGHRSVSWYQQTPGQGLQFLFEYFSETQRNKGNFPGRFSGRQFSNSRSEMNVSTLELGDSALYLCASSPGTARTEAFFGQGTRLTVV.

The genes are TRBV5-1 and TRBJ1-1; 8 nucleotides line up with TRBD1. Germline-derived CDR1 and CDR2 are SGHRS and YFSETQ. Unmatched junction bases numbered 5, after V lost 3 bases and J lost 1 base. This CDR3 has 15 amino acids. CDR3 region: CASSWSGTGNTEAFF. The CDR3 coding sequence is TGCGCCAGCAGCTGGTCCGGGACAGGGAACACTGAAGCTTTCTTT.

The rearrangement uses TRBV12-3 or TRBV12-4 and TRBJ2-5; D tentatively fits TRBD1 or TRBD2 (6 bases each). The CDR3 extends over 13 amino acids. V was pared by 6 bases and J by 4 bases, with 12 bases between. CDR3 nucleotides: TGTGCCAGCAGGGCACAGGGAGGAGAGACCCAGTACTTC. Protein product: CASRAQGGETQYF.